Listed here are 22 T cell receptor beta chains from one sample, sequenced in a study of blood T cell repertoires in COVID-19. Assay: immunoSEQ multiplex PCR; the TCRdb copy retains only in-frame clones and omits some. The sample consists of about 280,000 clones, 75% to 90% of them appearing once. Sequenced: PBMCs or T cells enriched from blood (not recorded which). These receptors originate from a woman between 45 and 60 years old who had recovered from COVID-19.

The chain uses TRBV5-1 and TRBJ1-4; the match to TRBD1 covers 7 bases. CDR1 and CDR2 from the germline V gene are SGHRS and YFSETQ. The CDR3 has 15 amino acids. The trim removed 0 bases at V and 7 bases at J, leaving 6 bases unmatched. The chain's CDR3 is CASSLAATGFEKLFF. In DNA, the CDR3 is TGCGCCAGCAGCTTGGCCGCGACAGGGTTTGAAAAACTGTTTTTT.

This chain connects TRBV5-1 to TRBJ1-4; D is possibly TRBD1 (6 bases). CDR1 is SGHRS, CDR2 YFSETQ, per germline. V dropped 0 bases and J dropped 7 bases, with 13 bases sitting between them. The CDR3 has 15 residues. CDR3 region: CASSLARDITEKLFF. The CDR3 region has the DNA TGCGCCAGCAGCTTGGCCCGGGACATTACTGAAAAACTGTTTTTT.

This clone was counted once. Additional DNA sequences in this sample encode the identical CDR3. The chain carries TRBV5-1 and TRBJ2-5; maybe TRBD1 (6 bases). CDR3 length: 14 residues. The germline V gene has CDR1 SGHRS and CDR2 YFSETQ. V lost 4 bases and J 2 bases, leaving 12 bases between the germline ends. CDR3 nucleotides: TGCGCCAGCAGCCTAGGACAGATACAAGAGACCCAGTACTTC. It specifies CASSLGQIQETQYF.

The table lists this clone with a count of one. This chain uses TRBV7-9 with TRBJ1-2; no firm D call. This CDR3 comprises 14 residues. From germline, CDR1 is SEHNR and CDR2 FQNEAQ (reference sequence). V gave up 5 bases and J gave up 1 base, with 11 bases separating them. CDR3 in amino acids: CASSENGGNYGYTF. Written as DNA, the CDR3 is TGTGCCAGCAGCGAAAACGGAGGTAACTATGGCTACACCTTC.

The chain recombines TRBV5-1 with TRBJ1-1, with 9 bases matching TRBD1. This CDR3 has 16 residues. Germline V CDR1 and CDR2: SGHRS, YFSETQ. The junction had 14 bases not matched to a gene; V was cut back by 4 bases and J by 7 bases. The CDR3 coding sequence is TGCGCCAGCAGCCAGCTTTATTCGGGACAGGGCCTTGAAGCTTTCTTT. The encoded protein is CASSQLYSGQGLEAFF.

This clone occurred a few times. CDR3 nucleotides: TGTGCCAGCAGCCTGACAGGGACCGGGGAGCTGTTTTTT. Translation gives CASSLTGTGELFF. This chain joins TRBV3-1 (or the pseudogene TRBV3-2) and TRBJ2-2, with TRBD1 identical over 7 bases. Germline loops: CDR1 LGHDT, CDR2 YNNKEL (reference sequence). The CDR3 covers 13 residues. Unmatched junction bases numbered 1, after V lost 4 bases and J lost 5 bases.

The V call is TRBV19, the J call TRBJ1-3; 7 positions agree with TRBD1. Germline assignment: CDR1 LNHDA and CDR2 SQIVND (reference sequence). The CDR3 runs to 14 residues. Unmatched junction bases numbered 6, after V lost 6 bases and J lost 4 bases. CDR3 protein: CASSSGQKGNTIYF. The CDR3 DNA sequence: TGTGCCAGTAGCTCGGGACAGAAAGGAAACACCATATATTTT.

The V and J genes are TRBV11-2 and TRBJ2-3; perhaps TRBD1 as D (6 bases). Germline CDR1 and CDR2: SGHAT and FQNNGV. The CDR3 covers 15 residues. The V gene lost 4 bases and the J gene lost 0 bases, with 11 bases spanning the gap. This CDR3 reads CASSYRVLSTDTQYF. The DNA for the CDR3 is TGTGCCAGCAGCTACAGGGTGTTGAGCACAGATACGCAGTATTTT.

The chain joins TRBV4-3 to TRBJ2-3; 10 bases map to TRBD2. This CDR3 has 17 residues. J gave up 2 bases and V 3 bases, and 8 bases lay outside the gene matches. CDR1 is LGHNA, CDR2 YSLEER, per germline. The CDR3 nucleotides are TGCGCCAGCAGCCAGGACCCTAGCGGGAGCCCCACAGATACGCAGTATTTT. Encoded protein: CASSQDPSGSPTDTQYF.

This sequence joins TRBV6-1 and TRBJ2-2; no definite D call. Germline V gives CDR1 MNHNS, CDR2 SASEGT. The CDR3 is made up of 14 amino acids. The V and J ends lost 3 bases and 5 bases respectively, with 10 bases between them. The CDR3 DNA is TGTGCCAGCAGTGATCTCAGAAATACCGGGGAGCTGTTTTTT. It encodes CASSDLRNTGELFF.

V usage is TRBV21-1 and J usage is TRBJ1-5; TRBD1, as called in the table, went unchecked against the DNA. TRBV21-1 constitutes a pseudogene. CDR3 size: 19 residues. DNA of the CDR3: TGTGCCAGCAGCTCTAAGGAACGTCGGAGGACAGGGGGCTGCCAGCCCCAGCATTTT. This translates into CASSSKERRRTGGCQPQHF.

The chain links TRBV4-1 to TRBJ2-7; D is ambiguous. The CDR3 sequence is 13 residues long. V was cut by 1 base and J by 2 bases, with 6 bases left in between. Germline V gives CDR1 MGHRA, CDR2 YSYEKL. The CDR3 is CASSQGLAYEQYF. CDR3 sequence (DNA): TGCGCCAGCAGCCAAGGACTGGCCTACGAGCAGTACTTC.

The rearrangement links TRBV5-4 to TRBJ1-2; no reliable D call. Trimming removed 3 bases at V and 4 bases at J, with 10 bases between. The CDR3 loop spans 13 amino acids. Germline values: CDR1 SGHNT, CDR2 YYREEE (reference sequence). CDR3 region: CASSSLGSYGYTF. The CDR3, as DNA: TGTGCCAGCAGCTCTCTGGGCAGCTATGGCTACACCTTC.

This sequence joins TRBV27 and TRBJ2-7, with D perhaps TRBD2 (6 bases). Germline V gives CDR1 MNHEY, CDR2 SMNVEV (reference sequence). This CDR3 has 15 residues. V was pared by 6 bases and J by 2 bases, with 17 bases between. The CDR3 nucleotides read TGTGCCAGCAGCTCCTTACTCCGGGAGACCTACGAGCAGTACTTC. Amino acids: CASSSLLRETYEQYF.

The chain combines TRBV19 with TRBJ2-5; 10 bases fit TRBD2. CDR1 and CDR2 (germline): LNHDA, SQIVND (reference sequence). V was pared by 5 bases and J by 4 bases, with 4 bases of the junction left unmatched. CDR3 length equals 14 residues. CDR3 in DNA: TGTGCCAGTAGTTCTAGCGGGGGTTCAGAGACCCAGTACTTC. It specifies CASSSSGGSETQYF.

This clone was recorded once. The sample carries other DNA sequences with the same CDR3. This chain links TRBV6-5 with TRBJ1-2, with a possible D match to TRBD1 (6 bases). Germline values: CDR1 MNHEY, CDR2 SVGAGI. The CDR3 length is 13 residues. The ends were cut back, 5 bases at V and 3 bases at J, with 10 bases in the middle. The CDR3 nucleotides read TGTGCCAGCAGTCCGACAGGAGACTATGGCTACACCTTC. As protein: CASSPTGDYGYTF.

V usage is TRBV3-1 (or the pseudogene TRBV3-2) and J usage is TRBJ1-3; 7 nucleotides agree with TRBD1. CDR1 LGHDT and CDR2 YNNKEL come from the germline V gene (reference sequence). The CDR3 has 20 residues. Unmatched junction bases numbered 18, after V lost 4 bases and J lost 0 bases. DNA for the CDR3: TGTGCCAGCAGCCGCAAATTGTACCGGACAGGCGAAGACTCTGGAAACACCATATATTTT. Amino acids: CASSRKLYRTGEDSGNTIYF.

As regards this clone: Germline is not matched at one junction end, which may reflect a read error. V is TRBV29-1 and J is TRBJ2-5, with 9 bases that match TRBD1. Per germline, CDR1 SQVTM and CDR2 ANQGSEA. This CDR3 spans 15 amino acids. The CDR3 protein is CSHSPDRGNQGTQYF. The CDR3, as DNA: TGCAGCCACAGTCCAGACAGGGGGAACCAAGGGACCCAGTACTTC. The full variable domain, rest sourced from reference TRBV29-1 and TRBJ2-5, is SAVISQKPSRDICQRGTSLTIQCQVDSQVTMMFWYRQQPGQSLTLIATANQGSEATYESGFVIDKFPISRPNLTFSTLTVSNMSPEDSSIYLCSHSPDRGNQGTQYFGPGTRLLVL.

This sequence joins TRBV19 and TRBJ2-1; 8 bases fit TRBD1. The CDR3 is 13 residues long. CDR1 LNHDA and CDR2 SQIVND come from the germline V gene (reference sequence). V shed 10 bases, J shed 8 bases, and the junction held 10 bases outside the gene matches. For the CDR3, the DNA is TGTGCCACCAGTCGGGACAGGCGGGATGAGCAGTTCTTC. This translates into CATSRDRRDEQFF.

The chain has TRBV19 and TRBJ2-1; 7 bases fit TRBD1. This CDR3 comprises 15 residues. Germline values: CDR1 LNHDA, CDR2 SQIVND (reference sequence). V gave up 3 bases and J gave up 0 bases; unmatched junction bases: 2. The CDR3 here is CASSIGTVSYNEQFF. CDR3 nucleotides: TGTGCCAGTAGTATCGGGACAGTCTCCTACAATGAGCAGTTCTTC. Based on the CDR3 plus reference TRBV19 and TRBJ2-1, the full variable domain is DGGITQSPKYLFRKEGQNVTLSCEQNLNHDAMYWYRQDPGQGLRLIYYSQIVNDFQKGDIAEGYSVSREKKESFPLTVTSAQKNPTAFYLCASSIGTVSYNEQFFGPGTRLTVL.

The chain carries TRBV6-5 and TRBJ1-6; D gene unclear. Per the germline V gene, CDR1 is MNHEY and CDR2 is SVGAGI. V gave up 10 bases and J gave up 15 bases, with 10 bases separating them. The CDR3 spans 9 residues. The CDR3 DNA reads as TGTGCCAACCGTAAGCTCCTCCACTTT. Translation: CANRKLLHF.

The chain uses TRBV30 and TRBJ2-1; TRBD1 matches 7 bases. CDR1 GTSNPN and CDR2 SVGIG come from the germline V gene (reference sequence). V gave up 3 bases and J gave up 12 bases; unmatched junction bases: 5. This CDR3 comprises 11 residues. CDR3 loop: CAWRQGWGQFF. The CDR3 region has the DNA TGTGCCTGGAGACAGGGGTGGGGGCAGTTCTTC.